The rows below give T cell receptor beta chains drawn from one sample of a study of blood T cell repertoires in COVID-19. TCRdb's table, derived via immunoSEQ multiplex PCR, lists solely in-frame clones and lacks some. The sample carries 200,000 to 250,000 clones, more than 85% recorded once. The sequenced material came from peripheral blood. The receptors come from a man aged 40-50 years with active or convalescent COVID-19. Both conserved end residues are part of each CDR3. A D gene is named only where the DNA matches it firmly. The size of a clone is reported for some rows only, either as once, few or many, or as a class for expanded clones.

>-|TRBJ2-7|TRBV28|-
CASSPGGARNEQYF
TGTGCCAGCTCCCCCGGAGGGGCGCGGAACGAGCAGTACTTC
>-|TRBJ2-1|TRBV7-2|TRBD2
CASSYSRGAGANNEQFF
TGTGCCAGCAGCTATAGCCGTGGAGCGGGGGCAAACAATGAGCAGTTCTTC
>-|TRBJ2-2|TRBV11-1|-
CASSLVAVNTGELFF
TGTGCCAGCAGCTTAGTCGCAGTTAACACCGGGGAGCTGTTTTTT
>-|TRBJ1-1|TRBV6-5|-
CASRNPRANTEAFF
TGTGCCAGCAGAAATCCCAGGGCGAACACTGAAGCTTTCTTT
>-|TRBJ1-1|TRBV2|-
CASMRPGMGQNTEAFF
TGTGCCAGCATGAGGCCAGGGATGGGCCAGAACACTGAAGCTTTCTTT
>-|TRBJ1-4|TRBV6-5|-
CASRDNRSNEKLFF
TGTGCCAGCAGGGACAACCGGAGTAATGAAAAACTGTTTTTT
>-|TRBJ2-7|TRBV27|TRBD1
CASVGQGVHEQYF
TGTGCCAGTGTGGGACAGGGGGTCCACGAGCAGTACTTC
>once|TRBJ1-1|TRBV5-4|TRBD1
CASSSRAGDRTEAFF
TGTGCCAGCAGCTCACGGGCAGGGGACAGAACTGAAGCTTTCTTT
>few|TRBJ1-1|TRBV2|-
CASSESKGQSF
TGTGCCAGCAGTGAATCTAAAGGACAGAGCTTT
>-|TRBJ2-7|TRBV27|TRBD2
CASSFSSGSFYEQYF
TGTGCCAGCAGTTTTTCTAGCGGGAGTTTCTACGAGCAGTACTTC
>-|TRBJ2-5|TRBV5-6|TRBD2
CASSPGAGNAGGETQYF
TGTGCCAGCAGTCCGGGGGCAGGGAACGCGGGAGGAGAGACCCAGTACTTC
>-|TRBJ1-1|TRBV15|-
CATSRARLYTEAFF
TGTGCCACCAGCAGAGCCCGACTATACACTGAAGCTTTCTTT
>-|TRBJ2-7|TRBV28|TRBD1
CASTQTGRYEQYF
TGTGCCAGCACCCAGACAGGGCGGTACGAGCAGTACTTC
>-|TRBJ2-6|TRBV7-2|TRBD2
CAGGAGGVSGANVLTF
TGTGCCGGCGGGGCGGGGGGAGTCTCTGGGGCCAACGTCCTGACTTTC
>-|TRBJ2-7|TRBV4-2|-
CASSPPYEQYF
TGTGCCAGCAGCCCTCCCTACGAGCAGTACTTC
>-|TRBJ2-2|TRBV18|TRBD1
CASSPTTGDTGELFF
TGTGCCAGCTCACCTACGACAGGGGACACCGGGGAGCTGTTTTTT
>-|TRBJ1-2|TRBV7-3|-
CASSLTASGVAGYTF
TGTGCCAGCAGCTTAACGGCCTCGGGGGTCGCTGGCTACACCTTC
>-|TRBJ1-3|TRBV4-1|-
CASSSVSSGNTIYF
TGCGCCAGCAGCTCAGTTTCCTCTGGAAACACCATATATTTT
>-|TRBJ1-2|TRBV5-4|TRBD1
CASSRMGILPGQGSYYGYTF
TGTGCCAGCAGCCGCATGGGGATACTACCGGGACAGGGAAGTTACTATGGCTACACCTTC
>-|TRBJ2-7|TRBV24-1|TRBD1
CATATGPYEQYF
TGTGCCACTGCGACAGGGCCCTACGAGCAGTACTTC
>-|TRBJ1-1|TRBV27|TRBD1
CASREYRGLNTEAFF
TGTGCCAGCAGGGAATACAGGGGGCTGAACACTGAAGCTTTCTTT
>-|TRBJ2-7|TRBV19|TRBD2
CASSISERGEQYF
TGTGCCAGTAGTATTAGTGAGCGGGGCGAGCAGTACTTC
>-|TRBJ2-7|TRBV6-5|TRBD2
CASNLAGGGHEQYF
TGTGCCAGCAATTTAGCGGGAGGGGGGCACGAGCAGTACTTC
>-|TRBJ1-4|TRBV5-6|TRBD1
CASSLLTGAMAEKLFF
TGTGCCAGCAGCTTACTAACAGGGGCAATGGCGGAAAAACTGTTTTTT
>-|TRBJ2-1|TRBV5-8|TRBD2
CASSLTLAGVYNEQFF
TGTGCCAGCAGCTTAACCCTAGCGGGGGTCTACAATGAGCAGTTCTTC
>-|TRBJ2-7|TRBV12-3/TRBV12-4|-
CASRGGSGYEQYF
TGTGCCAGCAGGGGTGGTTCGGGCTACGAGCAGTACTTC
>-|TRBJ1-1|TRBV7-9|-
CASSSSQSEAFF
TGTGCCAGCAGCTCCTCACAGAGTGAAGCTTTCTTT
>-|TRBJ1-1|TRBV15|-
CATSRGGMNTEAFF
TGTGCCACCAGCAGAGGAGGGATGAACACTGAAGCTTTCTTT
>-|TRBJ2-4|TRBV5-6|-
CASSTNPGLAKNIQYF
TGTGCCAGCAGCACCAATCCGGGACTAGCCAAAAACATTCAGTACTTC
>-|TRBJ2-3|TRBV5-1|-
CASSTGLPDTQYF
TGCGCCAGCAGCACGGGACTCCCAGATACGCAGTATTTT
>once|TRBJ2-1|TRBV5-1|TRBD2
CASSLRTSGGALYEQFF
TGCGCCAGCAGCTTAAGGACTAGCGGGGGGGCTTTATATGAGCAGTTCTTC
>few|TRBJ1-5|TRBV24-1|-
CATSFQGSQPQHF
TGTGCCACCAGCTTCCAGGGTTCACAGCCCCAGCATTTT
>-|TRBJ2-7|TRBV5-1|-
CASSLEAAYEQYF
TGCGCCAGCAGCTTGGAGGCGGCCTACGAGCAGTACTTC
>-|TRBJ1-1|TRBV18|-
CASSRKLQEKTEAFF
TGTGCCAGCTCTCGTAAATTACAAGAAAAGACTGAAGCTTTCTTT
>-|TRBJ1-5|TRBV6-6|TRBD1
CASGDRADSNQPQHF
TGTGCCAGCGGAGACAGGGCGGATAGCAATCAGCCCCAGCATTTT
>-|TRBJ1-1|TRBV27|-
CASSLIGGITEAFF
TGTGCCAGCAGTTTAATCGGGGGGATCACTGAAGCTTTCTTT
>-|TRBJ1-5|TRBV28|TRBD1
CASRGWTGGLGQPQHF
TGTGCCAGCAGGGGATGGACAGGGGGCTTAGGGCAGCCCCAGCATTTT
>-|TRBJ2-4|TRBV6-1|-
CASSAGALLAVINIQYF
TGTGCCAGCAGTGCTGGAGCATTACTGGCGGTGATAAACATTCAGTACTTC
>-|TRBJ2-7|TRBV28|-
CAGSGGAARGYEQYF
TGTGCCGGCAGTGGGGGGGCGGCGCGGGGGTACGAGCAGTACTTC
>-|TRBJ2-7|TRBV27|-
CASSSMSKLDEQYF
TGTGCCAGCAGTTCGATGTCGAAGCTTGACGAGCAGTACTTC
>-|TRBJ2-3|TRBV7-3|TRBD1
CASSFGQGHTDTQYF
TGTGCCAGCAGCTTCGGACAGGGGCACACAGATACGCAGTATTTT
>once|TRBJ2-1|TRBV15|TRBD2
CATGGEAWNEQFF
TGTGCCACCGGGGGGGAGGCATGGAATGAGCAGTTCTTC
>few|TRBJ1-6|TRBV7-2|-
CASSSPPGGTLHF
TGTGCCAGCAGCTCTCCTCCGGGAGGGACCCTCCACTTT
>-|TRBJ2-5|TRBV9|TRBD2
CASSPRGGLEETQYF
TGTGCCAGCAGCCCTCGGGGGGGGCTCGAAGAGACCCAGTACTTC
>few|TRBJ1-2|TRBV6-4|TRBD1
CASSLSGTGIYGYTF
TGTGCCAGCAGTCTCTCCGGGACAGGGATATACGGCTACACCTTC
>-|TRBJ1-5|TRBV5-1|-
CASSLWRNYSNQPQHF
TGCGCCAGCAGCTTGTGGAGGAATTATAGCAATCAGCCCCAGCATTTT
>-|TRBJ1-2|TRBV28|-
CASSLFSGGYTF
TGTGCCAGCAGTTTATTTTCTGGCGGCTACACCTTC
>-|TRBJ2-7|TRBV5-1|-
CASSPSDPAYEQYF
TGCGCCAGCAGCCCCAGCGATCCCGCCTACGAGCAGTACTTC
>-|TRBJ1-2|TRBV7-9|TRBD1
CASSPVGTGELRSGYTF
TGTGCCAGCAGCCCCGTAGGGACAGGGGAGTTGAGAAGCGGCTACACCTTC
>few|TRBJ2-7|TRBV18|TRBD2
CASSPLLAGASRTPYEQYF
TGTGCCAGCTCACCACTACTAGCGGGAGCGAGTCGAACTCCCTACGAGCAGTACTTC
>-|TRBJ2-3|TRBV18|-
CASSTYSQDTQYF
TGTGCCAGCTCAACTTACAGTCAAGATACGCAGTATTTT
>-|TRBJ1-5|TRBV28|TRBD1
CATLLPYRGSQPQHF
TGTGCCACCCTTCTACCCTACAGGGGGTCCCAGCCCCAGCATTTT
>-|TRBJ2-1|TRBV27|TRBD1
CASRPSGTGALSYNEQFF
TGTGCCAGCAGGCCTTCCGGGACAGGGGCCCTCTCCTACAATGAGCAGTTCTTC
>-|TRBJ1-5|TRBV28|TRBD1
CASSLWTGNNQPQHF
TGTGCCAGCAGTTTGTGGACAGGGAACAATCAGCCCCAGCATTTT
>few|TRBJ1-4|TRBV7-9|TRBD1
CASSAILTGVGGEKLFF
TGTGCCAGCAGCGCCATCCTTACAGGGGTGGGTGGGGAAAAACTGTTTTTT